Below, one T cell receptor (beta chain) is given with its context. Its antigen remains unidentified. This specimen comes from a study of T cell responses to AZD1222 COVID-19 vaccine. Study-wide points: Most donors were white British, females outnumbered males, and clonal diversity was possibly underestimated. An increase in Spike-specific TCR breadth and depth was observed after two AZD1222 doses. At baseline, seropositivity was found in only a handful of AZD1222 recipients.

The germline V gene encodes CDR1 LGHDT and CDR2 YNNKEL (reference sequence). The CDR3 loop spans 15 amino acids. The ends lost 4 bases at V and 4 bases at J; junction bases unmatched: 8. The method was immunoSEQ multiplex PCR; TCRdb's version includes in-frame clones alone and lacks a portion of them. Of about 160,000 clones listed, more than 75% are singletons. The sequence was collected from an adult who received the AZD1222 COVID-19 vaccine. The sample consisted of peripheral blood, taken 28 days after the second AZD1222 dose. This rearrangement joins TRBV3-1 (or the pseudogene TRBV3-2) to TRBJ1-2, with TRBD1 matching over 8 bases. The CDR3 sequence is CASSLRDRHTYGYTF. CDR3 DNA sequence: TGTGCCAGCAGCCTTCGGGACAGGCACACCTATGGCTACACCTTC.